Below, 5 T cell receptor beta chains from the same sample are listed, as sequenced in a study of blood T cell repertoires in COVID-19. The method was immunoSEQ multiplex PCR; TCRdb's version includes in-frame clones alone and lacks a portion of them. The data show about 120,000 clones, more than 70% seen once. The sequencing input was peripheral blood. Every receptor here comes from a woman aged 70-85 years who had recovered from COVID-19.

The chain uses TRBV4-2 and TRBJ2-7, with 7 nucleotides matching TRBD1. Trimming removed 0 bases from V and 4 bases from J; junction bases left unmatched: 6. This CDR3 has 15 amino acids. Germline values: CDR1 LGHNA, CDR2 YNFKEQ. The CDR3 reads CASSQESSRGYEQYF. The CDR3 bases are TGTGCCAGCAGCCAAGAATCAAGCAGGGGGTACGAGCAGTACTTC.

The J gene is TRBJ2-4, the V gene TRBV4-3; D possibly corresponds to TRBD2 (5 bases). CDR1 is LGHNA and CDR2 is YSLEER in the germline V gene. V lost 0 bases to trimming and J lost 7 bases, with 13 bases between them. The CDR3 sequence is 15 residues long. As DNA, the CDR3 is TGCGCCAGCAGCCAAGACCCGGGGAACCCTAACATTCAGTACTTC. Its protein product is CASSQDPGNPNIQYF.

This clone has more than one count but fewer than ten. The chain uses TRBV4-2 and TRBJ2-7; D is unclear. The CDR3 covers 13 residues. Germline V gives CDR1 LGHNA, CDR2 YNFKEQ. Trimming took off 0 bases at V and 10 bases at J, with 13 bases between the two ends. The CDR3 loop is CASSQDRVQLQYF. The CDR3 nucleotides read TGTGCCAGCAGCCAAGATCGCGTACAGCTCCAGTACTTC.

CDR3 nucleotide sequence: TGTGCCAGCAGTGATCCGGGACAGGGGCTTTCACCCCTCCACTTT. Translated: CASSDPGQGLSPLHF. The chain employs TRBV6-1 and TRBJ1-6, with 10 bases lining up with TRBD1. Trimming took 3 bases from V and 9 from J; bases not matched to a gene: 5. Germline assignment: CDR1 MNHNS and CDR2 SASEGT. The CDR3 runs to 15 residues.

The CDR3 DNA follows: TGTGCCAGCAGTGAATTGGCAGGGGGCACCGGGGAGCTGTTTTTT. It encodes CASSELAGGTGELFF. This rearrangement joins TRBV6-1 to TRBJ2-2; 7 bases map to TRBD1. The CDR3 contains 15 residues. The germline CDR1 and CDR2 sequences are MNHNS and SASEGT. Trimming at V came to 2 bases and at J to 4 bases, leaving 4 bases not matched to a gene.